This T cell receptor (beta chain) was recovered during a study of blood T cell repertoires in COVID-19. In the authors' methods: Researchers report that nucleated cell counts were estimated from reference gene primer amplification. TCRdb's table, derived via immunoSEQ multiplex PCR, lists solely in-frame clones and lacks some. V and J calls and clone size are given by that table; D and trimming were obtained from the DNA. Among some 150,000 clones listed, around four fifths were seen once. Germline V CDR1 and CDR2: SGHDT, YYEEEE. V lost 4 bases and J lost 1, with 15 bases in between. There are 16 residues in the CDR3. The age range of participants was about 18 to 95 years, with residence in about two dozen US areas. Cohort 3 recovery required two negative PCRs, clearance, or symptom resolution.

This chain connects TRBV5-6 to TRBJ1-5, with D possibly TRBD1 on 5 matching bases. This receptor was identified in a woman aged 50 to 60 who had recovered from COVID-19. Sequenced: PBMCs or T cells enriched from blood (not recorded which). The CDR3 sequence is CASSPSGRQSNQPQHF. Here the CDR3 DNA reads TGTGCCAGCAGCCCGTCGGGTAGACAGAGCAATCAGCCCCAGCATTTT.